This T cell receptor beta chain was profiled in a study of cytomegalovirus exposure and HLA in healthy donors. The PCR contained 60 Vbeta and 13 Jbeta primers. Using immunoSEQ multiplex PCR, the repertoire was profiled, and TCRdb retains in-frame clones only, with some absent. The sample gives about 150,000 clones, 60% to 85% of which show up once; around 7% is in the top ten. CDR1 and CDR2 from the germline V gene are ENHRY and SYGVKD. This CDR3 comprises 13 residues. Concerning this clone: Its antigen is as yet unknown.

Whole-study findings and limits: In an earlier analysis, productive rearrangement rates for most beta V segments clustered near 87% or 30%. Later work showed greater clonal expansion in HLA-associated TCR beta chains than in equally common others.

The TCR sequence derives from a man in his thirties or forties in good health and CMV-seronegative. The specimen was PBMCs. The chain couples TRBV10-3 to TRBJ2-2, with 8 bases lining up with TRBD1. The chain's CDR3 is CASGTGDTGELFF. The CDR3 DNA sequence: TGTGCTTCCGGGACAGGAGACACCGGGGAGCTGTTTTTT.